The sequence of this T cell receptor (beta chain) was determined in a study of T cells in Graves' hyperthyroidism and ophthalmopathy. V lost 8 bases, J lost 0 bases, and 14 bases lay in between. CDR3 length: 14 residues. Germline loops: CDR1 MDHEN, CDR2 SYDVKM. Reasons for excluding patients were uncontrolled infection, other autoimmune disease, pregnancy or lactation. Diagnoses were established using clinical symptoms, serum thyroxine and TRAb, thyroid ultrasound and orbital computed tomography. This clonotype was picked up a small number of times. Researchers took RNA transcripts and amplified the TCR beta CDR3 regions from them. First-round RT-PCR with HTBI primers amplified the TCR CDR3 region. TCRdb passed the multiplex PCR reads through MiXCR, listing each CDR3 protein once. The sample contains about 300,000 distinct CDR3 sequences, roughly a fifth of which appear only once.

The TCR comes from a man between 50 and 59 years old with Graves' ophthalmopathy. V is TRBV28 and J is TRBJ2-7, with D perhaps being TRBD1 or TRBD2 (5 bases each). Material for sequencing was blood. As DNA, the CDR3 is TGTGCCAGCGGGCTTAGAGGGGACTCCTACGAGCAGTACTTC. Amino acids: CASGLRGDSYEQYF.